This entry describes one T cell receptor (beta chain). The antigen is not known. V lost 4 bases and J lost 3; bases outside the gene matches: 7. This CDR3 has 15 residues. CDR1 KGHSH and CDR2 LQKENI come from the germline V gene. Repertoires were generated with immunoSEQ multiplex PCR, while TCRdb's copy carries only in-frame clones and drops some. The sample shows 68,000 or so clones, 86% of them seen only once. This entry comes from a study of OX40 agonist ivuxolimab in advanced cancers. Findings of the study overall: Among the nonresponders, some also had low normalized T-cell clonal expansion. Expanded clones were, on average, more numerous in CD8+ T cells than in CD4+.

This receptor was identified in an adult with an advanced solid tumor such as melanoma, head and neck, liver or kidney cancer. Sequencing was performed on CD4+ or CD8+ T cells sorted from blood, taken in a trial of the OX40 agonist ivuxolimab. The genes are TRBV18 and TRBJ1-1; 8 bases agree with TRBD1. Here the CDR3 DNA reads TGTGCCAGCTCACGGGCAGGGGGCACGGACACTGAAGCTTTCTTT. Its protein product is CASSRAGGTDTEAFF.